This T cell receptor (beta chain) was captured by sequencing in a study of T cell repertoires in cytomegalovirus infection. About the study: Through public TCR beta signatures, both CMV infection and matching HLA type were indicated.

This clonotype was observed many times. Its antigen is still unknown. TCRdb analysed the reads with MiXCR anew, one entry per CDR3 protein. The table shows hundreds of thousands of distinct CDR3 sequences, with roughly a third occurring only once. Study results and limitations: HLA-C-restricted CMV-specific TCR beta clonotypes prevailed in the ex vivo response.

V shed 1 base and J shed 2 bases, with 17 bases lying between them. CDR3 length: 17 residues. CDR1 and CDR2 from the germline V gene are MGHRA and YSYEKL. The chain combines TRBV4-1 with TRBJ2-5; D possibly corresponds to TRBD2 (5 bases). Sequenced input: PBMCs. The receptor comes from a human donor in good health (CMV status not recorded). Some clones in this sample may be carry-over from other donors' samples. CDR3 DNA sequence: TGCGCCAGCAGCCAAGGGCTCAACAATTGGAGGCAAGAGACCCAGTACTTC. Its protein is CASSQGLNNWRQETQYF.